The 30 T cell receptor beta chains below were found in one sample sequenced in a study of OX40 agonist ivuxolimab in advanced cancers. Profiled with immunoSEQ multiplex PCR; TCRdb holds only in-frame clones, not every one. The profile shows 20,000 to 25,000 clones, about 83% of them singletons. Sequencing used CD4+ or CD8+ T cells sorted from blood, obtained in a trial of the OX40 agonist ivuxolimab. Receptor source: an adult with an advanced solid tumor such as melanoma, head and neck, liver or kidney cancer.

The chain carries TRBV5-1 and TRBJ2-3, with D possibly being TRBD1 or TRBD2 (5 bases each). Germline V lookup: CDR1 SGHRS, CDR2 YFSETQ. The CDR3 runs to 14 residues. Trimming removed 4 bases at V and 2 bases at J, with 11 bases between. The CDR3 spells CASSLVGTTDTQYF. DNA for the CDR3: TGCGCCAGCAGCCTCGTTGGGACCACAGATACGCAGTATTTT.

V is TRBV2 and J is TRBJ1-2; D is possibly TRBD1 (6 bases). Germline V gene data show CDR1 as SNHLY and CDR2 as FYNNEI. The CDR3 contains 17 residues. V was clipped by 3 bases and J by 2 bases, with 19 bases between them. Written as DNA, the CDR3 is TGTGCCAGCAGTGATTTCCAGGGGCTAGATATAAACTATGGCTACACCTTC. Translated: CASSDFQGLDINYGYTF.

The gene calls are TRBV6-6 and TRBJ1-2, with no clear D. Germline V CDR1 and CDR2: MNHNY, SVGAGI (reference sequence). CDR3 length equals 14 residues. Between the trimmed V and J ends, which lost 0 bases and 1 base, there was a span of 6 bases. CDR3 nucleotides: TGTGCCAGCAGTTACTCGGAGTTTAACTATGGCTACACCTTC. It specifies CASSYSEFNYGYTF.

This clone was seen only once. The J gene is TRBJ2-5, the V gene TRBV5-1; either TRBD1 or TRBD2 may fit D (6 bases each). Germline CDR1 and CDR2: SGHRS and YFSETQ. The CDR3 length is 15 residues. Deletions cut 4 bases from V and 5 bases from J, with 18 bases between. Here the CDR3 reads CASSPGASRGETQYF. The CDR3 DNA reads as TGCGCCAGCAGCCCGGGGGCTAGTAGGGGGGAGACCCAGTACTTC.

This sequence joins TRBV11-2 and TRBJ2-1, with TRBD1 matching 7 bases. The CDR3 is 14 residues long. The germline gives CDR1 SGHAT, CDR2 FQNNGV. After removal of 1 base from V and 6 bases from J, the junction contained 3 bases not matched to a gene. The DNA of the CDR3 is TGTGCCAGCAGCTTAGGGGCAGGGGGCAATGAGCAGTTCTTC. Its protein is CASSLGAGGNEQFF.

The chain has TRBV7-3 and TRBJ2-1; 9 bases fit TRBD2. This CDR3 spans 15 amino acids. Germline CDR1 SGHTA, CDR2 FQGTGA. The junction had 6 bases not matched to a gene; V was cut back by 4 bases and J by 5 bases. The DNA for the CDR3 is TGTGCCAGCAGCTCGGCTAGCGGGATAAACAATGAGCAGTTCTTC. Its protein product is CASSSASGINNEQFF.

The chain links TRBV7-2 to TRBJ1-4; 7 nucleotides match TRBD1. This CDR3 spans 15 amino acids. CDR1 is SGHTA, CDR2 FQGNSA, per germline. V was pared by 1 base and J by 8 bases, with 7 bases of the junction left unmatched. CDR3 in amino acids: CASSLDTGDWEKLFF. The CDR3 DNA is TGTGCCAGCAGCTTAGATACAGGGGACTGGGAAAAACTGTTTTTT.

The rearrangement joins TRBV5-1 to TRBJ2-7; 7 nucleotides align to TRBD2. Trimming cost V 7 bases and J 3 bases; bases outside gene matches: 7. From germline, CDR1 is SGHRS and CDR2 YFSETQ. This CDR3 is 13 amino acids long. CDR3 coding DNA: TGCGCCAGCGGGGCTAGCGGCAACTACGAGCAGTACTTC. It specifies CASGASGNYEQYF.

This rearrangement joins TRBV5-6 to TRBJ2-3; TRBD2 agrees at 10 bases. Per the germline V gene, CDR1 is SGHDT and CDR2 is YYEEEE. V lost 4 bases to trimming and J lost 7 bases; unmatched junction nucleotides: 9. The CDR3 runs 15 residues. CDR3 sequence (DNA): TGTGCCAGCAGCCCCAGCGGGGGGGCCTCATATACGCAGTATTTT. As protein: CASSPSGGASYTQYF.

The rearrangement joins TRBV11-2 to TRBJ1-2; the match to TRBD1 covers 7 bases. Trimming at V came to 8 bases and at J to 4 bases, leaving 13 bases not matched to a gene. In germline, CDR1 is SGHAT, CDR2 FQNNGV. The CDR3 is made up of 15 amino acids. Here the CDR3 reads CASGERTGGIYGYTF. The CDR3 DNA sequence: TGTGCCAGCGGAGAGAGGACAGGAGGTATCTATGGCTACACCTTC.

DNA for the CDR3: TGTGCCAGCAGAAGAGGACAGGGCTCCTACGAGCAGTACTTC. Translated: CASRRGQGSYEQYF. The rearrangement joins TRBV7-3 to TRBJ2-7; 8 bases agree with TRBD1. Per the germline V gene, CDR1 is SGHTA and CDR2 is FQGTGA. Trimming cost V 6 bases and J 0 bases; bases outside gene matches: 4. CDR3 size: 14 residues.

This chain uses TRBV30 with TRBJ2-5; unclear D gene. V shed 0 bases and J shed 0 bases, with 8 bases lying between them. In germline, CDR1 is GTSNPN, CDR2 SVGIG (reference sequence). This CDR3 spans 14 amino acids. As DNA, the CDR3 is TGTGCCTGGAGTGTATATCCGTACCAAGAGACCCAGTACTTC. Translated, it gives CAWSVYPYQETQYF.

The chain links TRBV6-1 to TRBJ2-3; 9 bases align to TRBD1. The CDR3 has 15 residues. J gave up 3 bases and V 4 bases, and 5 bases lay outside the gene matches. The V gene's germline CDR1 is MNHNS and CDR2 SASEGT. The CDR3 DNA reads TGTGCCAGCAGTGCAGGGACAGGGACAACAGATACGCAGTATTTT. Translated: CASSAGTGTTDTQYF.

The chain is built from TRBV27 and TRBJ2-7; 9 bases map to TRBD1. V lost 2 bases, J lost 3 bases, and 5 bases stayed unmatched. Germline CDR1 reads MNHEY; CDR2 reads SMNVEV (reference sequence). CDR3 length: 15 residues. The CDR3 spells CASSLPGQGIYEQYF. DNA of the CDR3: TGTGCCAGCAGTTTACCGGGACAGGGCATCTACGAGCAGTACTTC.

The rearrangement uses TRBV2 and TRBJ2-7; TRBD1 might be the D (6 bases). The CDR3 contains 13 residues. V lost 4 bases and J 5 bases, leaving 12 bases between the germline ends. Germline CDR1 SNHLY, CDR2 FYNNEI. CDR3 sequence: CASSGARGHEQYF. In DNA, the CDR3 is TGTGCCAGCAGTGGGGCCAGGGGTCACGAGCAGTACTTC.

In DNA, the CDR3 is TGTGCCAGCAGGGAGAACACCGGGGAGCTGTTTTTT. Translated: CASRENTGELFF. The rearrangement joins TRBV7-2 to TRBJ2-2; no firm D call. Per the germline V gene, CDR1 is SGHTA and CDR2 is FQGNSA. V shed 6 bases and J shed 1 base, with 3 bases lying between them. The CDR3 is 12 residues long.

The V gene is TRBV19, the J gene TRBJ1-6; the D is unclear. Germline CDR1 reads LNHDA; CDR2 reads SQIVND (reference sequence). Trimming shortened V by 7 bases and J by 8 bases, and 15 bases separated the two germline ends. This CDR3 spans 14 amino acids. The CDR3, as DNA: TGTGCCAGTACCACTGGGCCCCGTTATTCACCCCTCCACTTT. This translates into CASTTGPRYSPLHF.

The chain employs TRBV5-6 and TRBJ1-2; weak D call: TRBD1 (6 bases). The CDR3 is 15 residues long. The V gene's germline CDR1 is SGHDT and CDR2 YYEEEE. Trimming left V 5 bases short and J 6 bases short, with 20 bases between. In DNA form, the CDR3 reads TGTGCCAGCAGTGCCGGGGCTATGGGGACAAATGGCTACACCTTC. It translates to CASSAGAMGTNGYTF. The complete variable domain, with remaining parts taken from reference TRBV5-6 and TRBJ1-2, reads DAGVTQSPTHLIKTRGQQVTLRCSPKSGHDTVSWYQQALGQGPQFIFQYYEEEERQRGNFPDRFSGHQFPNYSSELNVNALLLGDSALYLCASSAGAMGTNGYTFGSGTRLTVV.

The rearrangement links TRBV4-2 to TRBJ2-5, with TRBD2 matching over 11 bases. The CDR3 is made up of 16 amino acids. The germline V gene encodes CDR1 LGHNA and CDR2 YNFKEQ. The junction had 6 bases not matched to a gene; V was cut back by 1 base and J by 5 bases. CDR3 sequence (DNA): TGTGCCAGCAGCCAAGTCGGGTCTAGCGGGAGGGAGACCCAGTACTTC. It translates to CASSQVGSSGRETQYF.

V gene TRBV18 combines with J gene TRBJ2-7; D is undetermined. V was trimmed by 3 bases and J by 2 bases, leaving 14 bases between them. The germline gives CDR1 KGHSH, CDR2 LQKENI. The CDR3 runs 15 residues. The CDR3 loop reads CASSPPPRPPYEQYF. CDR3 nucleotide sequence: TGTGCCAGCTCACCGCCGCCTCGACCCCCCTACGAGCAGTACTTC. The whole variable domain, remainder taken from reference TRBV18 and TRBJ2-7, is NAGVMQNPRHLVRRRGQEARLRCSPMKGHSHVYWYRQLPEEGLKFMVYLQKENIIDESGMPKERFSAEFPKEGPSILRIQQVVRGDSAAYFCASSPPPRPPYEQYFGPGTRLTVT.

This clone came up once. This chain joins TRBV27 and TRBJ2-5; D is uncertain. The germline CDR1 and CDR2 sequences are MNHEY and SMNVEV (reference sequence). This CDR3 contains 13 residues. Trimming cost V 2 bases and J 5 bases, with 9 bases left between them. The CDR3 DNA follows: TGTGCCAGCAGTTTAAGACTCCTGGAGACCCAGTACTTC. The encoded protein is CASSLRLLETQYF.

The genes are TRBV5-4 and TRBJ2-5, with a tentative D call TRBD2 (5 bases). Trimming cost V 0 bases and J 10 bases, with 10 bases left between them. This CDR3 region has 12 residues. Germline V CDR1 and CDR2: SGHNT, YYREEE (reference sequence). The CDR3 protein is CASSLAGIGQYF. Here the CDR3 DNA reads TGTGCCAGCAGCTTGGCGGGAATAGGCCAGTACTTC.

The chain uses TRBV2 and TRBJ2-7; TRBD2 agrees at 10 bases. Germline CDR1 SNHLY, CDR2 FYNNEI. The CDR3 has 17 residues. The trim removed 3 bases at V and 1 base at J, leaving 9 bases unmatched. The CDR3 sequence: CASSELRLAGDSYEQYF. For the CDR3, the DNA is TGTGCCAGCAGTGAGCTCCGGCTAGCGGGAGATTCCTACGAGCAGTACTTC.

This clone has only one observation. The chain is built from TRBV6-5 and TRBJ2-7; maybe TRBD1 (5 bases). Germline values: CDR1 MNHEY, CDR2 SVGAGI. Trimming shortened V by 5 bases and J by 7 bases, and 18 bases separated the two germline ends. This CDR3 has 14 amino acids. The CDR3 loop is CASSQDSPSREQYF. The CDR3 DNA reads as TGTGCCAGCAGTCAAGACAGCCCCTCTCGAGAGCAGTACTTC.

The chain is built from TRBV7-9 and TRBJ2-6; D unclear. Trimming took off 4 bases at V and 0 bases at J, with 4 bases between the two ends. The CDR3 extends over 14 amino acids. Germline lookup yields CDR1 SEHNR and CDR2 FQNEAQ (reference sequence). The CDR3 sequence: CASSSNSGANVLTF. The CDR3 coding sequence is TGTGCCAGCAGCTCAAACTCTGGGGCCAACGTCCTGACTTTC.

This chain joins TRBV6-6 and TRBJ2-7, with D perhaps TRBD1 (6 bases). Germline V lookup: CDR1 MNHNY, CDR2 SVGAGI (reference sequence). V was trimmed by 4 bases and J by 3 bases, leaving 13 bases between them. CDR3 size: 14 residues. The CDR3 bases are TGTGCCAGCAGTTCCGGACAGCTAGACTACGAGCAGTACTTC. Translated, it gives CASSSGQLDYEQYF.

This chain links TRBV29-1 with TRBJ2-7, with 9 bases aligning to TRBD2. J gave up 5 bases and V 4 bases, and 6 bases lay outside the gene matches. The CDR3 is 13 residues long. CDR1 SQVTM and CDR2 ANQGSEA come from the germline V gene. CDR3 loop: CSVAAGGSNEQYF. In DNA, the CDR3 is TGCAGCGTTGCTGCGGGGGGGTCTAACGAGCAGTACTTC.

This chain links TRBV5-6 with TRBJ2-3; the D gene is possibly TRBD2 (6 bases). Germline loops: CDR1 SGHDT, CDR2 YYEEEE. Between the trimmed V and J ends, which lost 4 bases and 0 bases, there was a span of 15 bases. The CDR3 runs to 16 residues. CDR3 protein: CASSADGGASTDTQYF. The DNA of the CDR3 is TGTGCCAGCAGCGCGGACGGGGGAGCCAGCACAGATACGCAGTATTTT.

The rearrangement links TRBV5-5 to TRBJ2-5; 10 bases line up with TRBD1. Per germline, CDR1 SGHKS and CDR2 YYEKEE (reference sequence). The junction had 7 bases not matched to a gene; V was cut back by 4 bases and J by 4 bases. This CDR3 is 15 amino acids long. The CDR3 DNA reads TGTGCCAGCAGCGTGACAGGGGGCTCGGGAGAGACCCAGTACTTC. Translating it yields CASSVTGGSGETQYF.

The genes are TRBV2 and TRBJ2-7, with 8 bases matching TRBD1. Germline V gene data show CDR1 as SNHLY and CDR2 as FYNNEI. The length of the CDR3 is 15 residues. After removal of 6 bases from V and 0 bases from J, the junction contained 7 bases not matched to a gene. The DNA of the CDR3 is TGTGCCAGCAGGGCGGACAGGGTCAGCTCCTACGAGCAGTACTTC. Translation: CASRADRVSSYEQYF.